This T cell receptor beta chain was identified during a study of shared clonotypes between healthy human individuals. For the study at large: The donor group consisted of a couple of women and a few men, aged 18 to 49.

Adults of Caucasian background living in Nashville, Tennessee made up all donors. With 5 bases removed from V and 0 bases from J, the gap between germline ends came to 12 bases. CDR1 and CDR2 from the germline V gene are SGHRS and YFSETQ. The CDR3 runs to 15 residues. Measured with immunoSEQ multiplex PCR; TCRdb has only the in-frame clones, and not every one. The sample consists of about 480,000 clones, around 79% of them appearing once. On this clone: The antigen is undetermined.

Study-level results: Depth of sequencing was expected to influence donor clonotype sharing. It was only blood that was sampled, and tissue repertoires likely differ.

Sequenced: PBMCs. The chain uses TRBV5-1 and TRBJ1-5; no reliable D call. This TCR was sampled from a woman aged 40 to 50 in good health. Some clones in this sample may be carry-over from other donors' samples. CDR3 nucleotide sequence: TGCGCCAGCAGGGACTTGGGGTATAGCAATCAGCCCCAGCATTTT. Protein sequence: CASRDLGYSNQPQHF.